This TCR beta chain was documented in a study of shared clonotypes between healthy human individuals. As regards this clone: Sequence at one end of the junction differs from germline and may be a read error.

This CDR3 has 15 residues. CDR1 SSHAT and CDR2 FNYEAQ come from the germline V gene (reference sequence). Naive CD8 cells, CD45RO-negative and positively selected for CCR7, excluded terminally differentiated effector memory CD45RA+ cells. Every subset's genomic DNA went evenly onto several immunoSEQ plates. Method: immunoSEQ multiplex PCR; TCRdb's copy keeps in-frame clones and lacks some. The table shows about 2 million clones, with less than 95% occurring only once. Material for sequencing was naive CD8+ T cells sorted from blood. The chain is built from TRBV7-7 and TRBJ2-5; 9 positions match TRBD1. This clonotype was sampled from a man younger than 35 in good health. The CDR3 nucleotides read TGTGCTAGCAGCTATCCGGGACAGGGACAAGAGACCCAGTACTTC. This encodes CASSYPGQGQETQYF.